The T cell receptor beta chain described here comes from a study of tumor and adjacent non-tumor tissue in lung cancer. Study-wide findings and caveats: Tumor repertoires had a smaller top 100 clone share than normal lung. TCR diversity was significantly greater in tumor than normal lung tissue.

The length of the CDR3 is 16 residues. Germline values: CDR1 SGHNT, CDR2 YENEEA. Points on this clonotype: The antigen is not known. An end of the junction does not agree with germline; a read error may underlie this.

The library came from three nested PCR rounds adapted from ARM-PCR protocols. TCRdb used MiXCR to reprocess the multiplex PCR reads, holding one entry per CDR3 protein. The sample carries 100,000 to 120,000 distinct CDR3 sequences, over 75% recorded once. The template was RNA from unsorted bulk tissue. Sequencing was carried out using lung tumor tissue. The origin of this receptor is a man aged 65 to 85 with non-small cell lung cancer. The chain combines TRBV11-3 with TRBJ1-1, with 7 bases aligning to TRBD1. DNA for the CDR3: TGTGCAAGCAGCCTAAAGACAGGGTGGATGCACACTGAAGCTTTCTTT. This encodes CASSLKTGWMHTEAFF.